Below, 4 T cell receptor beta chains from the same sample are listed, as sequenced in a study of early T cells in non-severe SARS-CoV-2 infection. TCRdb re-called the 5' RACE reads through MiXCR, storing one row per CDR3 protein. The sample includes some 66,000 distinct CDR3 sequences, 13% of them seen just once. Sequenced material: whole blood. These receptors were obtained from an adult who was a healthcare worker with PCR-confirmed SARS-CoV-2 infection or an uninfected control (not recorded which).

This clonotype was recorded at least ten times. The chain links TRBV10-3 to TRBJ2-2; 7 nucleotides line up with TRBD2. There are 15 residues in the CDR3. V gave up 10 bases and J gave up 3 bases; unmatched junction bases: 11. Looked up from germline, CDR1 is ENHRY and CDR2 is SYGVKD. DNA for the CDR3: TGTGCCACTCGGGGGGACTCCCCGGACACCGGGGAGCTGTTTTTT. It encodes CATRGDSPDTGELFF.

At least ten counts were recorded for this clonotype. The CDR3 nucleotides are TGTGCCAGTAATCCGGACCTTAATTCACCCCTCCACTTT. It is translated as CASNPDLNSPLHF. The rearrangement uses TRBV19 and TRBJ1-6; D call uncertain. Germline lookup yields CDR1 LNHDA and CDR2 SQIVND (reference sequence). The CDR3 is 13 amino acids. V was shortened by 7 bases and J by 6 bases, with 10 bases between the two germline ends.

This clonotype was seen more than once but under ten times. The chain is built from TRBV29-1 and TRBJ2-3; 12 nucleotides match TRBD1. The CDR3 loop spans 13 amino acids. V lost 6 bases to trimming and J lost 5 bases; unmatched junction nucleotides: 3. Looked up from germline, CDR1 is SQVTM and CDR2 is ANQGSEA. The DNA of the CDR3 is TGCAGCGTGGGACAGGGGGCGAGAGATACGCAGTATTTT. Translating gives CSVGQGARDTQYF.

The chain is built from TRBV12-3 or TRBV12-4 and TRBJ2-7; 9 bases fit TRBD1. This CDR3 has 13 amino acids. V trimming: 5 bases; J trimming: 7 bases; junction bases outside the gene matches: 6. The CDR3 region has the DNA TGTGCCAGCAGTCGGGACAGGGCGCGAGAGCAGTACTTC. The encoded protein is CASSRDRAREQYF.